This T cell receptor (beta chain) was sequenced in a study of CD8+ T cells in alopecia areata. The CDR3 runs 16 residues. J was trimmed by 5 bases and V by 4 bases; bases with no gene match: 10. Germline V lookup: CDR1 MGHRA, CDR2 YSYEKL. Described treatment: oral pan-JAK inhibitor, 5-10 mg twice daily. This clone has a handful of counts. Isolated RNA was reverse transcribed into cDNA used as the sequencing template. Repertoires were generated with immunoSEQ multiplex PCR, while TCRdb's copy carries only in-frame clones and drops some. This table holds 200,000 to 250,000 clones, less than 45% found once.

This specimen consisted of CD4+ T cells sorted from blood, obtained between weeks 30 and 35, from a patient treated with tofacitinib. The V and J genes are TRBV4-1 and TRBJ2-5; TRBD2 agrees at 10 bases. The TCR comes from a human donor with alopecia areata. The CDR3 sequence: CASSPGPAGGPETQYF. The CDR3 DNA is TGCGCCAGCAGCCCCGGGCCAGCGGGAGGGCCGGAGACCCAGTACTTC.